This passage covers 12 T cell receptor beta chains from one sample sequenced in a study of vaccination and CD4 T cells after COVID-19 (dated 2022 in TCRdb). These receptors have no known antigen. Library generation was performed with PCR. This sample was sequenced with an Illumina iSeq 100. TCR sequencing of DNA from cultured CD4+ T cells used the Oncomine TCR Beta short-read assay at the Johns Hopkins FTIC core. The public reads were reprocessed in TCRdb via fastp at Q25 and MiXCR, keeping in-frame beta chains. Entries are consolidated by CDR3 protein sequence, retaining the most common genes and DNA. This sample lists some 25,000 distinct CDR3 sequences; 30% were detected once. The top ten hold roughly 3.2% of the sample. The intended sense of this specimen's time point label: late sampling 161 to 241 days after vaccination in a few convalescent patients. In light of the paper, this sample's treatment or condition label describes: roughly 11-day PBMC culture with coronavirus spike peptide pools or control peptides (ViraFEST assay).

Sequencing was performed on CD4+ T cells from blood, cultured in vitro, taken about 7 months after SARS-CoV-2 vaccination. The receptor source for this set is a human donor who had recovered from COVID-19.

This clonotype has just a few counts. The chain joins TRBV20-1 to TRBJ2-1, with a weak D call TRBD2 (6 bases). CDR1 and CDR2 from the germline V gene are DFQATT and SNEGSKA (reference sequence). This CDR3 has 14 residues. V lost 6 bases and J 5 bases, leaving 17 bases between the germline ends. The CDR3 DNA reads TGCAGTGCCCGAGTGCGGACGGGGGACAATGAGCAGTTCTTC. As protein: CSARVRTGDNEQFF.

This clonotype is deemed medium-sized (0.01 to 0.1%). This chain connects TRBV28 to TRBJ1-2, with D possibly being TRBD1 (6 bases). CDR1 is MDHEN and CDR2 is SYDVKM in the germline V gene. V was cut by 3 bases and J by 4 bases, with 9 bases left in between. This CDR3 has 13 residues. The CDR3 reads CASSFTGPYGYTF. The CDR3 DNA follows: TGTGCCAGCAGTTTCACAGGGCCCTATGGCTACACCTTC.

This clonotype is labeled medium-sized. The V call is TRBV20-1, the J call TRBJ1-2; D not certain. Trimming removed 0 bases from V and 13 bases from J, with 18 bases in between. Looked up from germline, CDR1 is DFQATT and CDR2 is SNEGSKA (reference sequence). This CDR3 contains 13 residues. The CDR3 DNA sequence: TGCAGTGCTAGAGATCCTGAGCCAGGTCTCTTCACCTTC. Its protein is CSARDPEPGLFTF.

The table lists this clonotype with a few counts. The rearrangement links TRBV27 to TRBJ1-1; D remains ambiguous. The CDR3 is made up of 13 amino acids. Deletions cut 4 bases from V and 5 bases from J, with 11 bases between. Germline V lookup: CDR1 MNHEY, CDR2 SMNVEV (reference sequence). The CDR3 reads CASSSWAETEAFF. The DNA for the CDR3 is TGTGCCAGCAGTTCCTGGGCGGAAACTGAAGCTTTCTTT.

In this sample, this clonotype turned up a few times. This sequence joins TRBV6-1 and TRBJ2-7, with 7 bases fitting TRBD1. The CDR3 sequence is 15 residues long. Per the germline V gene, CDR1 is MNHNS and CDR2 is SASEGT. The ends lost 2 bases at V and 6 bases at J; junction bases unmatched: 10. The DNA for the CDR3 is TGTGCCAGCAGTGAAAAGGGGGCAGGGGTCGGCGAGCAGTACTTC. Translating it yields CASSEKGAGVGEQYF.

The gene calls are TRBV20-1 and TRBJ2-1, with 11 positions matching TRBD2. The ends lost 5 bases at V and 9 bases at J; junction bases unmatched: 6. The CDR3 consists of 13 residues. The germline gives CDR1 DFQATT, CDR2 SNEGSKA (reference sequence). The CDR3 bases are TGCAGTGCTGTAGCGGGGGGGGGCGGTGAGCAGTTCTTC. Translated, it gives CSAVAGGGGEQFF.

V gene TRBV20-1 combines with J gene TRBJ2-3; 9 nucleotides align to TRBD2. Germline V lookup: CDR1 DFQATT, CDR2 SNEGSKA (reference sequence). The CDR3 spans 15 residues. V gave up 6 bases and J gave up 1 base; unmatched junction bases: 8. CDR3 residues: CSATASGKRTDTQYF. The DNA for the CDR3 is TGCAGTGCCACCGCTAGCGGGAAGCGCACAGATACGCAGTATTTT.

This clonotype was seen a few times. J is TRBJ2-5 and V is TRBV20-1, with D unclear. This CDR3 region has 11 residues. V lost 6 bases to trimming and J lost 2 bases, with 7 bases between them. The germline V gene encodes CDR1 DFQATT and CDR2 SNEGSKA (reference sequence). As DNA, the CDR3 is TGCAGTGCCCAGATACAAGAGACCCAGTACTTC. This codes for CSAQIQETQYF.

The gene calls are TRBV18 and TRBJ2-7; TRBD2 is a possible D gene (6 bases). The CDR3 totals 15 residues. Germline V gene lookup returns CDR1 KGHSH and CDR2 LQKENI. V dropped 2 bases and J dropped 2 bases, with 13 bases sitting between them. The CDR3 nucleotides are TGTGCCAGCTCACCAAATAGGCGGGGCACCTACGAGCAGTACTTC. Translation gives CASSPNRRGTYEQYF.

The chain couples TRBV6-1 to TRBJ1-2, with TRBD1 as a possible D gene (5 bases). The germline gives CDR1 MNHNS, CDR2 SASEGT. This CDR3 spans 13 amino acids. V was pared by 6 bases and J by 4 bases, with 12 bases between. CDR3 residues: CASRQAKLYGYTF. The CDR3 DNA reads TGTGCCAGCAGACAGGCCAAACTCTATGGCTACACCTTC.

Relative to its sample, this clonotype is medium-sized (0.01 to 0.1%). The junction and the germline gene differ at one end; a read error may be behind it. The chain recombines TRBV20-1 with TRBJ2-1; D gene uncertain. This CDR3 is built from 13 residues. Germline V gene sequence: CDR1 DFQATT, CDR2 SNEGSKA (reference sequence). CDR3 nucleotide sequence: TGCAGTGCTAAACAAAACTCCGACAATGAGCAGTTCTTC. Translated: CSAKQNSDNEQFF.

This rearrangement joins TRBV20-1 to TRBJ2-2; D perhaps matches TRBD2 (6 bases). The CDR3 has 16 residues. Germline V gene sequence: CDR1 DFQATT, CDR2 SNEGSKA (reference sequence). Trimming took 2 bases from V and 0 from J, leaving 13 bases between them. The CDR3 coding sequence is TGCAGTGCTAGACTCACGGGAGCTTCGAACACCGGGGAGCTGTTTTTT. It is translated as CSARLTGASNTGELFF.